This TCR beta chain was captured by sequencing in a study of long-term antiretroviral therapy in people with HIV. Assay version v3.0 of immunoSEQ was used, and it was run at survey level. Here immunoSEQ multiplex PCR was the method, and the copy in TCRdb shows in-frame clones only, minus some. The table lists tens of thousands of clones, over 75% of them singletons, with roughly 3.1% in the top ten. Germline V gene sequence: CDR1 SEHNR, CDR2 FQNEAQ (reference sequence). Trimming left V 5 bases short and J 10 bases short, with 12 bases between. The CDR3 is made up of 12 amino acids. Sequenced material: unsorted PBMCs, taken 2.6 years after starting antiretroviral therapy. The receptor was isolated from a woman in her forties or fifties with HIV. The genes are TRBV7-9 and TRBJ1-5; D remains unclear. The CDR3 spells CASSHENEPQHF. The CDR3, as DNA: TGTGCCAGCAGCCATGAAAATGAACCCCAGCATTTT.